The 31 T cell receptor beta chains below were found in one sample sequenced in a study of shared clonotypes between healthy human individuals. Sequencing used immunoSEQ multiplex PCR; TCRdb keeps in-frame clones, though not all of them. The sample consists of around 2,100,000 clones, about 95% of them appearing once. Naive CD8 cells lacked CD45RO, underwent positive selection for CCR7 and left out terminally differentiated effector memory CD45RA+ cells. The sample was naive CD8+ T cells sorted from blood. These receptors came from a young man in good health.

The V and J genes are TRBV27 and TRBJ1-2; D is unclear. The CDR3 is 14 residues long. The V end lost 4 bases, the J end lost 0 bases, and 9 bases lay between the germline ends. Looked up from germline, CDR1 is MNHEY and CDR2 is SMNVEV (reference sequence). In DNA, the CDR3 is TGTGCCAGCAGTTCCGTTGGAGCTAACTATGGCTACACCTTC. It specifies CASSSVGANYGYTF.

The chain uses TRBV13 and TRBJ1-2; D is unclear. V gave up 5 bases and J gave up 2 bases, with 12 bases separating them. Per the germline V gene, CDR1 is PRHDT and CDR2 is FYEKMQ (reference sequence). The CDR3 runs 14 residues. CDR3 bases: TGTGCCAGCAGCCCCAGGTCGTGGAACTATGGCTACACCTTC. This codes for CASSPRSWNYGYTF.

The CDR3 protein is CASNPRTGQGAKDTQYF. CDR3 nucleotide sequence: TGTGCCAGCAACCCGCGGACGGGACAGGGGGCTAAAGATACGCAGTATTTT. This chain joins TRBV9 and TRBJ2-3; TRBD1 matches at 12 bases. The CDR3 totals 17 residues. V lost 6 bases, J lost 5 bases, and 13 bases stayed unmatched. CDR1 SGDLS and CDR2 YYNGEE come from the germline V gene.

This sequence joins TRBV30 and TRBJ2-7; 14 nucleotides align to TRBD2. The V gene's germline CDR1 is GTSNPN and CDR2 SVGIG (reference sequence). V trimming: 5 bases; J trimming: 5 bases; junction bases outside the gene matches: 8. CDR3 length: 15 amino acids. The CDR3 DNA reads TGTGCCTGGGAGACTAGCGGGGGGGCCTCGGACGAGCAGTACTTC. The encoded protein is CAWETSGGASDEQYF.

V and J are TRBV2 and TRBJ2-3; D not resolved. The CDR3 is 14 amino acids. Trimming took off 3 bases at V and 0 bases at J, with 7 bases between the two ends. Germline CDR1 is SNHLY and CDR2 is FYNNEI. CDR3 residues: CASSDESSTDTQYF. CDR3 nucleotides: TGTGCCAGCAGTGACGAGTCTAGCACAGATACGCAGTATTTT.

V gene TRBV7-9 combines with J gene TRBJ2-7; D unresolved. CDR1 is SEHNR, CDR2 FQNEAQ, per germline (reference sequence). V lost 4 bases and J 4 bases, leaving 8 bases between the germline ends. This CDR3 is built from 12 residues. CDR3 bases: TGTGCCAGCAGCTCCCCAGAGTACGAGCAGTACTTC. Its translation: CASSSPEYEQYF.

This clone has only one observation. The CDR3 protein is CASSFNPNQPQHF. CDR3 in DNA: TGTGCCAGCAGCTTTAACCCCAATCAGCCCCAGCATTTT. The chain couples TRBV5-6 to TRBJ1-5; the D is unclear. CDR1 and CDR2 from the germline V gene are SGHDT and YYEEEE. The V end lost 2 bases, the J end lost 3 bases, and 6 bases lay between the germline ends. This CDR3 spans 13 amino acids.

The V call is TRBV4-1, the J call TRBJ2-7, with 7 bases lining up with TRBD1. Germline CDR1 is MGHRA and CDR2 is YSYEKL. V lost 3 bases and J lost 3; bases outside the gene matches: 8. This CDR3 has 15 amino acids. CDR3 nucleotide sequence: TGCGCCAGCAGCCAGCTGGCACAGGGGTGCTACGAGCAGTACTTC. Its translation: CASSQLAQGCYEQYF.

This clone has a single count. The chain uses TRBV28 and TRBJ2-1; D unresolved. Germline V lookup: CDR1 MDHEN, CDR2 SYDVKM. Trimming pared 2 bases from V and 0 bases from J, leaving 11 bases between. The CDR3 length is 16 residues. The CDR3 nucleotides read TGTGCCAGCAGTTTAGCGGCAGTCTCCTCCTACAATGAGCAGTTCTTC. It specifies CASSLAAVSSYNEQFF. Filled out from reference TRBV28 and TRBJ2-1, the complete variable domain reads DVKVTQSSRYLVKRTGEKVFLECVQDMDHENMFWYRQDPGLGLRLIYFSYDVKMKEKGDIPEGYSVSREKKERFSLILESASTNQTSMYLCASSLAAVSSYNEQFFGPGTRLTVL.

V gene TRBV27 combines with J gene TRBJ1-2, with D maybe TRBD1 (6 bases). V was trimmed by 2 bases and J by 3 bases, leaving 16 bases between them. Germline V gene data show CDR1 as MNHEY and CDR2 as SMNVEV (reference sequence). The CDR3 runs 16 residues. The CDR3 DNA sequence: TGTGCCAGCAGTTTAAGACGAACAGGGACCGACTATGGCTACACCTTC. It specifies CASSLRRTGTDYGYTF.

The rearrangement joins TRBV13 to TRBJ2-2; 7 bases fit TRBD1. The germline CDR1 and CDR2 sequences are PRHDT and FYEKMQ (reference sequence). This CDR3 spans 17 amino acids. Germline trimming cut 1 base from V and 1 base from J; bases unmatched to any gene: 6. The CDR3 DNA follows: TGTGCCAGCAGCTTAGCCCTGACAGGGCTGAACACCGGGGAGCTGTTTTTT. This codes for CASSLALTGLNTGELFF.

The V gene is TRBV27, the J gene TRBJ2-7, with TRBD2 identical over 9 bases. V lost 3 bases and J lost 5; bases outside the gene matches: 5. This CDR3 comprises 14 residues. From germline, CDR1 is MNHEY and CDR2 SMNVEV (reference sequence). Here the CDR3 reads CASSLEREDNEQYF. CDR3 nucleotides: TGTGCCAGCAGTTTGGAGCGGGAGGACAACGAGCAGTACTTC.

This sequence joins TRBV28 and TRBJ1-1; TRBD1 aligns across 7 bases. The J segment lost 3 bases and the V segment lost 5 bases, leaving 3 bases of the junction unmatched. The CDR3 runs 13 residues. The V gene's germline CDR1 is MDHEN and CDR2 SYDVKM. Here the CDR3 reads CASSGTDHTEAFF. The CDR3 coding sequence is TGTGCCAGCAGTGGGACAGACCACACTGAAGCTTTCTTT.

V is TRBV9 and J is TRBJ2-2; D may be TRBD1 or TRBD2 (5 bases each). This CDR3 has 14 amino acids. Between the trimmed V and J ends, which lost 4 bases and 5 bases, there was a span of 12 bases. Looked up from germline, CDR1 is SGDLS and CDR2 is YYNGEE. The CDR3 DNA is TGTGCCAGCAGCCAATGGGACGGGACCGGGGAGCTGTTTTTT. Translation gives CASSQWDGTGELFF.

A word on this clone: Other DNA sequences in this sample translate to the same CDR3. The genes are TRBV4-1 and TRBJ1-1, with D perhaps matching TRBD1 (5 bases). The CDR3 extends over 14 amino acids. Trimming took 1 base from V and 1 from J, leaving 7 bases between them. Germline CDR1 and CDR2: MGHRA and YSYEKL. CDR3 sequence (DNA): TGCGCCAGCAGCCAAGTGAGGGGGAACACTGAAGCTTTCTTT. Its protein is CASSQVRGNTEAFF.

The V gene is TRBV6-5, the J gene TRBJ2-1; 9 bases fit TRBD2. CDR3 length equals 16 residues. J lost 4 bases, V lost 0 bases, and 4 bases had no gene match. Germline CDR1 MNHEY, CDR2 SVGAGI. CDR3 nucleotide sequence: TGTGCCAGCAGTTACTCGACTCTAGCGGGGTACAATGAGCAGTTCTTC. Encoded protein: CASSYSTLAGYNEQFF.

This chain joins TRBV4-3 and TRBJ1-1; tentatively, D is TRBD1 (5 bases). Germline V gene data show CDR1 as LGHNA and CDR2 as YSLEER. The CDR3 sequence is 13 residues long. The germline V and J ends were trimmed by 1 base and 3 bases, with 6 bases remaining between them. The CDR3 spells CASSQVGDTEAFF. The CDR3 region has the DNA TGCGCCAGCAGCCAAGTAGGGGACACTGAAGCTTTCTTT.

Points on this clone: Other DNA sequences in the sample encode the same CDR3. The gene calls are TRBV5-6 and TRBJ2-7, with D hard to call. V was pared by 0 bases and J by 2 bases, with 9 bases between. Germline V gene sequence: CDR1 SGHDT, CDR2 YYEEEE. The CDR3 runs 14 residues. CDR3 region: CASSLAGSTYEQYF. Written as DNA, the CDR3 is TGTGCCAGCAGCTTGGCGGGCTCCACCTACGAGCAGTACTTC.

V and J are TRBV2 and TRBJ1-1; D is possibly TRBD1 (5 bases). Trimming stripped 5 bases from V and 4 bases from J, with 11 bases between. Germline CDR1 reads SNHLY; CDR2 reads FYNNEI. The CDR3 has 13 residues. The CDR3 DNA reads as TGTGCCAGCAGTTGGGACCCGCTCACTGAAGCTTTCTTT. Translating it yields CASSWDPLTEAFF.

Note on this clone: The same CDR3 also results from other DNA sequences found in this sample. The chain has TRBV25-1 and TRBJ1-2; no clear D. Germline CDR1 reads MGHDK; CDR2 reads SYGVNS. The CDR3 length is 14 residues. Between the trimmed V and J ends, which lost 6 bases and 5 bases, there was a span of 16 bases. CDR3 sequence reads: CASSPWEGSYGYTF. CDR3 DNA: TGTGCCAGCAGCCCGTGGGAAGGCTCTTATGGCTACACCTTC.

Written as DNA, the CDR3 is TGTGCCTGGAGGCATGGGGTAGATCAGCCCCAGCATTTT. Translating gives CAWRHGVDQPQHF. This chain joins TRBV30 and TRBJ1-5; D remains unclear. V gave up 3 bases and J gave up 5 bases, with 11 bases separating them. This CDR3 is built from 13 residues. Germline CDR1 reads GTSNPN; CDR2 reads SVGIG (reference sequence).

This clone appeared a single time. The chain has TRBV6-1 and TRBJ2-5; D gene ambiguous. Germline CDR1 reads MNHNS; CDR2 reads SASEGT. The CDR3 loop spans 13 amino acids. V lost 1 base and J 5 bases, leaving 8 bases between the germline ends. The CDR3 sequence is CASSEEWMETQYF. CDR3 coding DNA: TGTGCCAGCAGTGAAGAGTGGATGGAGACCCAGTACTTC.

In DNA, the CDR3 is TGCGCCAGCAGCTTGGAGTTCGACCTAACTGAAGCTTTCTTT. Its protein is CASSLEFDLTEAFF. V usage is TRBV5-1 and J usage is TRBJ1-1; no reliable D call. Trimming cost V 0 bases and J 5 bases, with 11 bases left between them. Germline CDR1 reads SGHRS; CDR2 reads YFSETQ. This CDR3 contains 14 residues.

J is TRBJ2-2 and V is TRBV13; 9 bases line up with TRBD2. This CDR3 is 18 amino acids long. CDR1 is PRHDT and CDR2 is FYEKMQ in the germline V gene (reference sequence). V dropped 0 bases and J dropped 3; count of bases not matched to a gene: 8. The CDR3 loop is CASSLGGGTSSHTGELFF. The CDR3 coding sequence is TGTGCCAGCAGCTTAGGAGGTGGGACTAGCAGTCACACCGGGGAGCTGTTTTTT.

The chain combines TRBV25-1 with TRBJ1-1, with D possibly being TRBD1 (6 bases). Germline CDR1 reads MGHDK; CDR2 reads SYGVNS. V lost 1 base, J lost 3 bases, and 18 bases lay in between. This CDR3 contains 17 residues. CDR3 amino acids: CASSESLRWGADTEAFF. DNA for the CDR3: TGTGCCAGCAGTGAATCACTTCGCTGGGGGGCCGACACTGAAGCTTTCTTT. The whole variable domain, remainder taken from reference TRBV25-1 and TRBJ1-1, is EADIYQTPRYLVIGTGKKITLECSQTMGHDKMYWYQQDPGMELHLIHYSYGVNSTEKGDLSSESTVSRIRTEHFPLTLESARPSHTSQYLCASSESLRWGADTEAFFGQGTRLTVV.

The chain carries TRBV30 and TRBJ2-7, with D tentatively TRBD2 (6 bases). The CDR3 sequence is 12 residues long. V lost 5 bases, J lost 7 bases, and 15 bases lay in between. Germline CDR1 reads GTSNPN; CDR2 reads SVGIG (reference sequence). CDR3 amino acids: CAWGTLAGEQYF. The CDR3, as DNA: TGTGCCTGGGGCACCCTGGCGGGGGAGCAGTACTTC.

The CDR3 region is CAWSTRGRSSYEQYF. DNA for the CDR3: TGTGCCTGGAGTACCCGCGGCAGGAGCTCCTACGAGCAGTACTTC. The chain uses TRBV30 and TRBJ2-7; D call uncertain. CDR3 length: 15 amino acids. V lost 2 bases to trimming and J lost 0 bases, with 14 bases between them. Looked up from germline, CDR1 is GTSNPN and CDR2 is SVGIG (reference sequence).

J is TRBJ1-5 and V is TRBV27; 11 positions match TRBD1. Germline V lookup: CDR1 MNHEY, CDR2 SMNVEV (reference sequence). Trimming cost V 5 bases and J 6 bases; bases outside gene matches: 3. The CDR3 covers 14 residues. The CDR3 sequence: CASSGDRGSQPQHF. The CDR3 coding sequence is TGTGCCAGCAGTGGGGACAGGGGGAGTCAGCCCCAGCATTTT.

Only one count was recorded for this clone. The gene calls are TRBV6-1 and TRBJ2-3, with D possibly matching TRBD2 (5 bases). CDR1 is MNHNS, CDR2 SASEGT, per germline. This CDR3 is built from 13 residues. V lost 7 bases and J 4 bases, leaving 12 bases between the germline ends. CDR3 sequence: CASTTKAPDTQYF. The DNA for the CDR3 is TGTGCCAGCACGACTAAGGCCCCAGATACGCAGTATTTT.

This clone appeared once. This sample includes further DNA sequences coding for the same CDR3. The chain links TRBV28 to TRBJ1-1; 11 bases align to TRBD1. With V trimmed by 6 bases and J by 3 bases, 3 bases remained unmatched. CDR3 length: 14 amino acids. Germline lookup yields CDR1 MDHEN and CDR2 SYDVKM. The CDR3 loop reads CASSPDRGHTEAFF. As DNA, the CDR3 is TGTGCCAGCAGCCCGGACAGGGGGCACACTGAAGCTTTCTTT. The full variable domain, in which reference TRBV28 and TRBJ1-1 provide the parts outside the CDR3, is DVKVTQSSRYLVKRTGEKVFLECVQDMDHENMFWYRQDPGLGLRLIYFSYDVKMKEKGDIPEGYSVSREKKERFSLILESASTNQTSMYLCASSPDRGHTEAFFGQGTRLTVV.

The rearrangement links TRBV19 to TRBJ2-7; 8 bases fit TRBD1. Losses at the gene ends were 7 bases for V and 3 bases for J; bases not matched to a gene: 5. CDR1 LNHDA and CDR2 SQIVND come from the germline V gene (reference sequence). The length of the CDR3 is 13 residues. The CDR3 region is CASMGTGDYEQYF. The CDR3 DNA sequence: TGTGCCAGTATGGGGACAGGAGACTACGAGCAGTACTTC.